The 19 T cell receptor beta chains below all came from one sample that was sequenced in a study of T-cell memory formation after mild COVID-19. Each CDR3 protein gets one entry after TCRdb re-called the 5' RACE reads with MiXCR. This table has 250,000 to 350,000 distinct CDR3 sequences, just under 20% appearing once. Sequencing was done on a sample of PBMCs or a T cell subset sorted from them (not recorded which). These receptors all stem from a man aged 18 to 30 who had mild COVID-19 (a few samples of this study predate the infection). Cell type and time point are not known.

V is TRBV5-1 and J is TRBJ2-3; TRBD1 might be the D (6 bases). V was clipped by 4 bases and J by 4 bases, with 19 bases between them. Germline-derived CDR1 and CDR2 are SGHRS and YFSETQ. The CDR3 length is 16 residues. The CDR3 protein is CASSPDPDSPPDTQYF. The CDR3, as DNA: TGCGCCAGCAGCCCCGACCCGGACAGCCCCCCAGATACGCAGTATTTT.

The sample holds a few counts of this clonotype. The chain employs TRBV3-1 and TRBJ1-2, with TRBD1 identical over 7 bases. Germline loops: CDR1 LGHDT, CDR2 YNNKEL (reference sequence). V trimming: 5 bases; J trimming: 1 base; junction bases outside the gene matches: 4. The CDR3 is made up of 14 amino acids. For the CDR3, the DNA is TGTGCCAGCAGCGGGACAGAATATAACTATGGCTACACCTTC. As protein: CASSGTEYNYGYTF.

The chain employs TRBV7-2 and TRBJ1-6, with D unclear. The CDR3 sequence is 12 residues long. The germline gives CDR1 SGHTA, CDR2 FQGNSA. Between the trimmed V and J ends, which lost 5 bases and 7 bases, there was a span of 6 bases. CDR3 sequence (DNA): TGTGCCAGCAGCGGGCGGAATTCACCCCTCCACTTT. Its protein is CASSGRNSPLHF.

The rearrangement joins TRBV5-1 to TRBJ1-1; possible D gene TRBD1, 6 bases. Germline values: CDR1 SGHRS, CDR2 YFSETQ. V was trimmed by 5 bases and J by 5 bases, leaving 16 bases between them. The CDR3 sequence is 14 residues long. Here the CDR3 reads CASSLRGAETEAFF. CDR3 coding DNA: TGCGCCAGCAGTCTTCGGGGGGCCGAGACTGAAGCTTTCTTT. Full variable domain (outside the CDR3, taken from reference TRBV5-1 and TRBJ1-1): KAGVTQTPRYLIKTRGQQVTLSCSPISGHRSVSWYQQTPGQGLQFLFEYFSETQRNKGNFPGRFSGRQFSNSRSEMNVSTLELGDSALYLCASSLRGAETEAFFGQGTRLTVV.

The rearrangement joins TRBV29-1 to TRBJ1-1, with D uncertain. Per the germline V gene, CDR1 is SQVTM and CDR2 is ANQGSEA. Trimming removed 4 bases from V and 4 bases from J, with 13 bases in between. The CDR3 runs to 13 residues. The DNA of the CDR3 is TGCAGCGTTGCCGGTAGGGCTGTCACTGAAGCTTTCTTT. Translation: CSVAGRAVTEAFF.

Many counts were recorded for this clonotype. This sequence joins TRBV6-2 or TRBV6-3 and TRBJ1-6; D is uncertain. V shed 5 bases and J shed 7 bases, with 15 bases lying between them. The V gene's germline CDR1 is MNHEY and CDR2 SVGEGT. The CDR3 sequence is 15 residues long. The CDR3 reads CASSRWTGPNSPLHF. DNA for the CDR3: TGTGCCAGCAGTCGATGGACGGGTCCAAATTCACCCCTCCACTTT.

This clonotype is a singleton in its sample. The chain couples TRBV14 to TRBJ2-2, with a weak D call TRBD1 (5 bases). This CDR3 is 15 amino acids long. V lost 1 base and J lost 5, with 11 bases in between. Germline V CDR1 and CDR2: SGHDN, FVKESK. CDR3: CASSQVAGKTGELFF. DNA of the CDR3: TGTGCCAGCAGCCAAGTCGCAGGGAAAACCGGGGAGCTGTTTTTT.

The rearrangement links TRBV6-5 to TRBJ2-7; 9 bases map to TRBD1. Trimming took 4 bases from V and 2 from J; bases not matched to a gene: 6. The CDR3 is 15 residues long. The germline gives CDR1 MNHEY, CDR2 SVGAGI. The chain's CDR3 is CASSSDRGLTYEQYF. CDR3 DNA: TGTGCCAGCAGTTCAGACAGGGGGTTGACCTACGAGCAGTACTTC.

This clonotype appeared a few times. The chain is built from TRBV7-2 and TRBJ2-6; D is uncertain. CDR3 length equals 16 residues. CDR1 and CDR2 (germline): SGHTA, FQGNSA. The ends were cut back, 5 bases at V and 1 base at J, with 12 bases in the middle. CDR3 protein: CASSRPGRSGANVLTF. The CDR3 DNA reads TGTGCCAGCAGCCGCCCCGGTAGGTCTGGGGCCAACGTCCTGACTTTC.

The J gene is TRBJ2-5, the V gene TRBV20-1, with 8 bases lining up with TRBD2. V was pared by 1 base and J by 5 bases, with 12 bases of the junction left unmatched. CDR1 is DFQATT and CDR2 is SNEGSKA in the germline V gene (reference sequence). The CDR3 length is 16 residues. CDR3 coding DNA: TGCAGTGCTAGAGGGCGGGGGGCTCCAGAAGCGGAGACCCAGTACTTC. Amino acids: CSARGRGAPEAETQYF.

The chain links TRBV7-9 to TRBJ1-4; no clear D. V dropped 8 bases and J dropped 4 bases, with 14 bases sitting between them. From germline, CDR1 is SEHNR and CDR2 FQNEAQ (reference sequence). There are 14 residues in the CDR3. The CDR3 sequence is CASSGGRNNEKLFF. CDR3 nucleotide sequence: TGTGCCAGCTCCGGTGGACGCAATAATGAAAAACTGTTTTTT.

This clonotype was seen a few times. The chain combines TRBV20-1 with TRBJ2-7, with D uncertain. V dropped 0 bases and J dropped 6 bases, with 15 bases sitting between them. The CDR3 consists of 14 residues. The germline V gene has CDR1 DFQATT and CDR2 SNEGSKA (reference sequence). CDR3 in amino acids: CSARDRDSIREQYV. CDR3 nucleotides: TGCAGTGCTAGAGATCGAGATAGTATACGCGAGCAGTACGTC.

The chain links TRBV29-1 to TRBJ2-5, with D possibly being TRBD1 (6 bases). This CDR3 has 11 amino acids. With 7 bases removed from V and 2 bases from J, the gap between germline ends came to 8 bases. From germline, CDR1 is SQVTM and CDR2 ANQGSEA. The CDR3 spells CSAGEQETQYF. DNA of the CDR3: TGCAGCGCAGGGGAACAAGAGACCCAGTACTTC.

This clonotype occurred a few times. This chain connects TRBV29-1 to TRBJ2-2, with a possible D match to TRBD1 (6 bases). V was shortened by 3 bases and J by 5 bases, with 16 bases between the two germline ends. The CDR3 is 15 residues long. Germline V gene lookup returns CDR1 SQVTM and CDR2 ANQGSEA. CDR3 sequence reads: CSVDWQQGDTGELFF. CDR3 in DNA: TGCAGCGTTGACTGGCAACAGGGAGATACCGGGGAGCTGTTTTTT.

The chain couples TRBV20-1 to TRBJ1-5; tentatively, D is TRBD1 (6 bases). CDR1 and CDR2 (germline): DFQATT, SNEGSKA (reference sequence). The CDR3 has 13 residues. The ends were cut back, 3 bases at V and 3 bases at J, with 9 bases in the middle. CDR3 nucleotide sequence: TGCAGTGCTAGCCGGGACACCAATCAGCCCCAGCATTTT. Protein sequence: CSASRDTNQPQHF.

The chain employs TRBV24-1 and TRBJ2-3; 11 nucleotides agree with TRBD1. The CDR3 totals 21 residues. Germline CDR1 reads KGHDR; CDR2 reads SFDVKD. J lost 0 bases, V lost 4 bases, and 17 bases had no gene match. The CDR3 DNA reads TGTGCCACCAGTGACCGGAGCCCCTCGACGGACAGGGGGCAAAGCACAGATACGCAGTATTTT. The encoded protein is CATSDRSPSTDRGQSTDTQYF.

This clonotype appeared many times. This sequence joins TRBV5-1 and TRBJ1-2; 8 nucleotides agree with TRBD1. CDR1 and CDR2 (germline): SGHRS, YFSETQ. This CDR3 region has 15 residues. V shed 4 bases, J shed 7 bases, and the junction held 12 bases outside the gene matches. CDR3 DNA sequence: TGCGCCAGCAGCCACAACGGACAGGGAGCAGGTGGCTACACCTTC. This codes for CASSHNGQGAGGYTF.

The chain links TRBV29-1 to TRBJ2-4; no definite D call. Germline V lookup: CDR1 SQVTM, CDR2 ANQGSEA. The V gene lost 5 bases and the J gene lost 0 bases, with 5 bases spanning the gap. The CDR3 extends over 12 amino acids. The CDR3 coding sequence is TGCAGCGTTACATTAGCCAAAAACATTCAGTACTTC. This codes for CSVTLAKNIQYF.

This chain connects TRBV6-2 or TRBV6-3 to TRBJ1-6, with D unresolved. In germline, CDR1 is MNHEY, CDR2 SVGEGT. V lost 2 bases to trimming and J lost 6 bases, with 14 bases between them. The CDR3 has 16 residues. The CDR3 coding sequence is TGTGCCAGCAGTTACGAAGGACTGTTGGGTAATTCACCCCTCCACTTT. It codes for CASSYEGLLGNSPLHF.